The next 9 T cell receptor beta chains were all read from a single sample in a study of T cell changes during pregnancy in multiple sclerosis. Data came from immunoSEQ multiplex PCR; TCRdb stores just in-frame clones and leaves some out. The sample has roughly 58,000 clones; about 92% are singletons. The sequenced sample was CD4+ T cells from peripheral blood mononuclear cells, obtained after pregnancy. These receptors were taken from a female donor in good health, enrolled as a control in a pregnancy study.

The rearrangement links TRBV14 to TRBJ2-1; TRBD2 aligns across 11 bases. Looked up from germline, CDR1 is SGHDN and CDR2 is FVKESK. V trimming: 4 bases; J trimming: 1 base; junction bases outside the gene matches: 3. The CDR3 length is 16 residues. The DNA of the CDR3 is TGTGCCAGCAGCCTGTTAGCGGGGGGGTCCTACAATGAGCAGTTCTTC. Translated, it gives CASSLLAGGSYNEQFF. The entire variable domain, with the rest obtained from reference TRBV14 and TRBJ2-1, is as follows: EAGVTQFPSHSVIEKGQTVTLRCDPISGHDNLYWYRRVMGKEIKFLLHFVKESKQDESGMPNNRFLAERTGGTYSTLKVQPAELEDSGVYFCASSLLAGGSYNEQFFGPGTRLTVL.

This chain uses TRBV5-1 with TRBJ1-5; TRBD1 aligns across 7 bases. Germline V lookup: CDR1 SGHRS, CDR2 YFSETQ. Trimming at V came to 0 bases and at J to 6 bases, leaving 3 bases not matched to a gene. CDR3 length: 14 amino acids. The CDR3 spells CASSLEGAGQPQHF. As DNA, the CDR3 is TGCGCCAGCAGCTTGGAGGGGGCAGGTCAGCCCCAGCATTTT. The full variable domain, its missing parts supplied by reference TRBV5-1 and TRBJ1-5, is KAGVTQTPRYLIKTRGQQVTLSCSPISGHRSVSWYQQTPGQGLQFLFEYFSETQRNKGNFPGRFSGRQFSNSRSEMNVSTLELGDSALYLCASSLEGAGQPQHFGDGTRLSIL.

The V call is TRBV7-8, the J call TRBJ2-4; perhaps TRBD2 as D (5 bases). Germline V gene sequence: CDR1 SGHVS, CDR2 FQNEAQ. This CDR3 contains 19 residues. Trimming pared 2 bases from V and 0 bases from J, leaving 20 bases between. CDR3 in DNA: TGTGCCAGCAGCTTAAACCCATCATCCGGGGTACTAGCCAAAAACATTCAGTACTTC. Protein: CASSLNPSSGVLAKNIQYF. The entire variable domain, with the rest obtained from reference TRBV7-8 and TRBJ2-4, is as follows: GAGVSQSPRYKVAKRGQDVALRCDPISGHVSLFWYQQALGQGPEFLTYFQNEAQLDKSGLPSDRFFAERPEGSVSTLKIQRTQQEDSAVYLCASSLNPSSGVLAKNIQYFGAGTRLSVL.

The chain recombines TRBV6-1 with TRBJ1-1; no clear D gene. V was clipped by 7 bases and J by 11 bases, with 14 bases between them. Germline V gives CDR1 MNHNS, CDR2 SASEGT. This CDR3 has 11 amino acids. The CDR3 DNA sequence: TGTGCCAGCATTGGTCAGAGGAAGGCTTTCTTT. Protein sequence: CASIGQRKAFF.

V is TRBV7-2 and J is TRBJ1-3, with TRBD1 matching over 7 bases. The V segment lost 5 bases and the J segment 0 bases; nucleotides outside the gene matches: 4. Germline lookup yields CDR1 SGHTA and CDR2 FQGNSA. This CDR3 region has 15 residues. The CDR3 is CASSPGQHSGNTIYF. The CDR3 DNA reads TGTGCCAGCAGCCCGGGACAGCACTCTGGAAACACCATATATTTT. Looking up the rest from reference TRBV7-2 and TRBJ1-3 gives the full variable domain: GAGVSQSPSNKVTEKGKDVELRCDPISGHTALYWYRQSLGQGLEFLIYFQGNSAPDKSGLPSDRFSAERTGGSVSTLTIQRTQQEDSAVYLCASSPGQHSGNTIYFGEGSWLTVV.

The rearrangement uses TRBV7-8 and TRBJ1-2, with D tentatively TRBD1 (6 bases). Germline CDR1 SGHVS, CDR2 FQNEAQ. With 1 base removed from V and 3 bases from J, the gap between germline ends came to 12 bases. The CDR3 length is 15 residues. CDR3 DNA sequence: TGTGCCAGCAGCTTAGGTCAGGGGACCTACTATGGCTACACCTTC. Translated, it gives CASSLGQGTYYGYTF.

This clone was counted a few times. V and J are TRBV7-8 and TRBJ1-5; D might be TRBD1 (5 bases). Germline CDR1 is SGHVS and CDR2 is FQNEAQ. The CDR3 contains 16 residues. V was trimmed by 0 bases and J by 7 bases, leaving 16 bases between them. This CDR3 reads CASSLALMDPGQPQHF. In nucleotides, the CDR3 is TGTGCCAGCAGCTTAGCGCTTATGGACCCAGGGCAGCCCCAGCATTTT.

The chain combines TRBV7-2 with TRBJ2-5, with 9 bases that match TRBD1. The ends lost 4 bases at V and 4 bases at J; junction bases unmatched: 1. This CDR3 contains 13 residues. Germline V gene sequence: CDR1 SGHTA, CDR2 FQGNSA. The CDR3 spells CASSSGQGETQYF. As DNA, the CDR3 is TGTGCCAGCAGCTCGGGACAGGGAGAGACCCAGTACTTC. The whole variable domain, filled in from reference TRBV7-2 and TRBJ2-5, reads GAGVSQSPSNKVTEKGKDVELRCDPISGHTALYWYRQSLGQGLEFLIYFQGNSAPDKSGLPSDRFSAERTGGSVSTLTIQRTQQEDSAVYLCASSSGQGETQYFGPGTRLLVL.

The rearrangement uses TRBV4-1 and TRBJ1-2; 8 bases fit TRBD1. The CDR3 is made up of 16 amino acids. Germline values: CDR1 MGHRA, CDR2 YSYEKL. With 1 base clipped from V and 2 bases from J, the junction kept 6 bases outside the gene matches. CDR3 nucleotide sequence: TGCGCCAGCAGCCAAGGGGTATGGACAGGGAACTATGGCTACACCTTC. Its protein is CASSQGVWTGNYGYTF.